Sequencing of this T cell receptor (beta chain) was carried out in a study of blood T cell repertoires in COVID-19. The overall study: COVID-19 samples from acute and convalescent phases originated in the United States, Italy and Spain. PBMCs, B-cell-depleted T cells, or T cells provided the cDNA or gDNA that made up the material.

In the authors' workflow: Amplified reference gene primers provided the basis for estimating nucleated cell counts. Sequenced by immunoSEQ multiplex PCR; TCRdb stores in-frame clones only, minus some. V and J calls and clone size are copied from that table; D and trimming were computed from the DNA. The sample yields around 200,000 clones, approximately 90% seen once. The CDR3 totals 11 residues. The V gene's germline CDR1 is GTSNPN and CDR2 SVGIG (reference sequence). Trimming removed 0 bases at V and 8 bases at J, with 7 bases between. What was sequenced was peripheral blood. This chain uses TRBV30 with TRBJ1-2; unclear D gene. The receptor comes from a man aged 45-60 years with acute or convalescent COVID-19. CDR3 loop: CAWSVRLGYTF. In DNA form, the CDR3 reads TGTGCCTGGAGTGTACGGTTGGGCTACACCTTC.